A single sample gave rise to the 27 T cell receptor beta chains below, sequenced in a study of cytomegalovirus exposure and HLA in healthy donors. The PCR was carried out with 60 Vbeta primers and 13 Jbeta primers. The data were produced by immunoSEQ multiplex PCR, yet TCRdb's version contains in-frame clones alone and is incomplete. The repertoire holds more than 80,000 clones, with about four fifths as singletons. The sequenced material came from PBMCs. The receptor source for this set is a female donor in good health and CMV-seropositive.

This rearrangement joins TRBV13 to TRBJ2-1, with D possibly TRBD2 on 6 matching bases. The CDR3 totals 17 residues. Trimming cost V 5 bases and J 7 bases, with 24 bases left between them. CDR1 and CDR2 (germline): PRHDT, FYEKMQ (reference sequence). The CDR3 loop reads CASSQSIAVPKGNEQFF. CDR3 nucleotides: TGTGCCAGCAGCCAGTCAATAGCGGTCCCTAAGGGGAATGAGCAGTTCTTC.

This clone is categorized as medium-sized (0.01 to 0.1%). The chain has TRBV10-2 and TRBJ1-2; 12 bases are shared with TRBD1. V gave up 6 bases and J gave up 9 bases; unmatched junction bases: 11. Germline assignment: CDR1 WSHSY and CDR2 SAAADI. The CDR3 spans 15 residues. The CDR3 region has the DNA TGCGCCAGCAGCTTAGGGACAGGGGGCGTTGGGAGCTACACCTTC. This encodes CASSLGTGGVGSYTF.

The rearrangement uses TRBV5-1 and TRBJ2-1, with D hard to call. The germline V gene has CDR1 SGHRS and CDR2 YFSETQ. Trimming shortened V by 0 bases and J by 3 bases, and 10 bases separated the two germline ends. The CDR3 has 15 amino acids. CDR3 protein: CASSLVLDGYNEQFF. In nucleotides, the CDR3 is TGCGCCAGCAGCTTGGTTCTAGACGGCTACAATGAGCAGTTCTTC.

This clone was seen a handful of times. This chain uses TRBV29-1 with TRBJ2-1; a weak D match, TRBD1 (5 bases). V dropped 2 bases and J dropped 8 bases, with 13 bases sitting between them. The V gene's germline CDR1 is SQVTM and CDR2 ANQGSEA. The CDR3 length is 13 residues. The CDR3 bases are TGCAGCGTTGAACCAAACAGGTATGATGAGCAGTTCTTC. Translating gives CSVEPNRYDEQFF.

The chain is built from TRBV6-5 and TRBJ1-2; D is possibly TRBD1 (6 bases). Germline V gene lookup returns CDR1 MNHEY and CDR2 SVGAGI. V dropped 0 bases and J dropped 5 bases, with 16 bases sitting between them. The CDR3 extends over 16 amino acids. The CDR3 loop is CASSYSTLGQSYGYTF. The CDR3 DNA reads TGTGCCAGCAGTTACTCGACCCTAGGACAGTCATATGGCTACACCTTC.

The CDR3 is CASISRSTENYGYTF. Written as DNA, the CDR3 is TGTGCCAGCATCAGTCGGTCGACAGAAAACTATGGCTACACCTTC. This chain links TRBV6-1 with TRBJ1-2; the D gene is possibly TRBD1 (5 bases). Germline values: CDR1 MNHNS, CDR2 SASEGT. V shed 7 bases and J shed 2 bases, with 17 bases lying between them. The CDR3 has 15 amino acids.

This rearrangement joins TRBV15 to TRBJ2-7; 10 bases match TRBD1. Germline CDR1 reads LNHNV; CDR2 reads YYDKDF (reference sequence). Trimming at V came to 5 bases and at J to 2 bases, leaving 3 bases not matched to a gene. The CDR3 is made up of 14 amino acids. In nucleotides, the CDR3 is TGTGCCACCAGCGTCGGACAGGGGGCCTACGAGCAGTACTTC. Translating it yields CATSVGQGAYEQYF. The variable domain in full, with the rest retrieved from reference TRBV15 and TRBJ2-7, is DAMVIQNPRYQVTQFGKPVTLSCSQTLNHNVMYWYQQKSSQAPKLLFHYYDKDFNNEADTPDNFQSRRPNTSFCFLDIRSPGLGDTAMYLCATSVGQGAYEQYFGPGTRLTVT.

This clone has a single count. The chain recombines TRBV5-1 with TRBJ2-7; D not resolved. Germline CDR1 reads SGHRS; CDR2 reads YFSETQ. This CDR3 is 13 amino acids long. Trimming pared 3 bases from V and 3 bases from J, leaving 10 bases between. Here the CDR3 DNA reads TGCGCCAGCAGCTACGCGGTGAACTACGAGCAGTACTTC. Protein sequence: CASSYAVNYEQYF.

This clone was picked up a small number of times. The chain couples TRBV28 to TRBJ2-1; D possibly corresponds to TRBD1 (5 bases). The CDR3 has 12 residues. Per germline, CDR1 MDHEN and CDR2 SYDVKM. The V gene lost 7 bases and the J gene lost 10 bases, with 14 bases spanning the gap. CDR3 nucleotides: TGTGCCAGCATTGGGGCCAGTAGGGAGCAGTTCTTC. Residues: CASIGASREQFF. Complete variable domain (other parts from reference TRBV28 and TRBJ2-1): DVKVTQSSRYLVKRTGEKVFLECVQDMDHENMFWYRQDPGLGLRLIYFSYDVKMKEKGDIPEGYSVSREKKERFSLILESASTNQTSMYLCASIGASREQFFGPGTRLTVL.

V usage is TRBV6-5 and J usage is TRBJ1-5; no clear D gene. Per the germline V gene, CDR1 is MNHEY and CDR2 is SVGAGI. There are 13 residues in the CDR3. The V end was cut by 0 bases, the J end by 6 bases, with 6 bases between. This chain's CDR3 is CASSYSFRQPQHF. Here the CDR3 DNA reads TGTGCCAGCAGTTACTCATTTCGTCAGCCCCAGCATTTT.

This chain joins TRBV6-5 and TRBJ1-5, with a weak D call TRBD1 (5 bases). Germline assignment: CDR1 MNHEY and CDR2 SVGAGI. The CDR3 covers 15 residues. The germline V and J ends were trimmed by 5 bases and 2 bases, with 13 bases remaining between them. The DNA for the CDR3 is TGTGCCAGCAGTCCCGGGGGTCTGGGCAATCAGCCCCAGCATTTT. This gives the protein CASSPGGLGNQPQHF.

The chain couples TRBV5-1 to TRBJ2-7, with TRBD1 as a possible D gene (6 bases). The V end lost 0 bases, the J end lost 2 bases, and 18 bases lay between the germline ends. In germline, CDR1 is SGHRS, CDR2 YFSETQ. The CDR3 totals 17 residues. This CDR3 reads CASSLATFNRAAYEQYF. The CDR3 DNA sequence: TGCGCCAGCAGCTTGGCAACCTTCAACAGGGCAGCCTACGAGCAGTACTTC.

This chain joins TRBV9 and TRBJ1-2; 8 positions match TRBD1. The CDR3 totals 14 residues. Germline trimming cut 3 bases from V and 6 bases from J; bases unmatched to any gene: 7. Germline CDR1 reads SGDLS; CDR2 reads YYNGEE. In DNA form, the CDR3 reads TGTGCCAGCAGCGCCGACGACAGGGGCCATGGCTACACCTTC. This gives the protein CASSADDRGHGYTF.

This clone was detected once. J is TRBJ2-1 and V is TRBV6-5, with TRBD1 matching over 11 bases. The CDR3 extends over 15 amino acids. The V gene end was trimmed by 5 bases and the J gene end by 8 bases; junction bases not matched to a gene: 8. The V gene's germline CDR1 is MNHEY and CDR2 SVGAGI. The CDR3 sequence: CASSPLDRGRHEQFF. CDR3 nucleotide sequence: TGTGCCAGCAGTCCCCTGGACAGGGGGCGCCATGAGCAGTTCTTC.

The J gene is TRBJ2-7, the V gene TRBV4-1; 8 bases map to TRBD2. The J segment lost 3 bases and the V segment lost 1 base, leaving 8 bases of the junction unmatched. CDR1 and CDR2 (germline): MGHRA, YSYEKL. The CDR3 runs 16 residues. The CDR3 DNA reads TGCGCCAGCAGCCAAGGAGGAGCGGGGGCACTCTACGAGCAGTACTTC. This translates into CASSQGGAGALYEQYF.

The chain has TRBV10-3 and TRBJ2-7; D remains unclear. V was trimmed by 6 bases and J by 0 bases, leaving 12 bases between them. CDR1 and CDR2 from the germline V gene are ENHRY and SYGVKD. The CDR3 length is 14 residues. The CDR3 spells CAISPILDSYEQYF. The CDR3 bases are TGTGCCATCAGCCCGATCCTAGACTCCTACGAGCAGTACTTC.

This clone came up once. The rearrangement joins TRBV7-3 to TRBJ1-1, with D unresolved. V dropped 0 bases and J dropped 4 bases, with 9 bases sitting between them. Germline V CDR1 and CDR2: SGHTA, FQGTGA. The CDR3 extends over 14 amino acids. The CDR3 sequence: CASSLTIETTEAFF. DNA of the CDR3: TGTGCCAGCAGCTTAACGATAGAAACCACTGAAGCTTTCTTT.

The V call is TRBV4-2, the J call TRBJ2-3; 13 nucleotides agree with TRBD2. Germline CDR1 reads LGHNA; CDR2 reads YNFKEQ. The CDR3 length is 17 residues. Losses at the gene ends were 2 bases for V and 6 bases for J; bases not matched to a gene: 8. The CDR3 sequence: CASSQTGTSGDMDTQYF. CDR3 nucleotide sequence: TGTGCCAGCAGCCAAACTGGGACTAGCGGGGACATGGATACGCAGTATTTT.

The V and J genes are TRBV30 and TRBJ1-4, with a weak D call TRBD1 (6 bases). CDR1 GTSNPN and CDR2 SVGIG come from the germline V gene (reference sequence). The CDR3 has 14 amino acids. The germline V and J ends were trimmed by 6 bases and 8 bases, with 19 bases remaining between them. The CDR3 DNA reads as TGTGCCTGTACTGAAGGGGTTAGGGGGGAAAAACTGTTTTTT. Translation gives CACTEGVRGEKLFF. The entire variable domain, with the rest obtained from reference TRBV30 and TRBJ1-4, is as follows: SQTIHQWPATLVQPVGSPLSLECTVEGTSNPNLYWYRQAAGRGLQLLFYSVGIGQISSEVPQNLSASRPQDRQFILSSKKLLLSDSGFYLCACTEGVRGEKLFFGSGTQLSVL.

This clone was seen repeatedly, ten times or more. The rearrangement joins TRBV10-2 to TRBJ2-1; a weak D match, TRBD2 (7 bases). Germline CDR1 WSHSY, CDR2 SAAADI. Trimming took 7 bases from V and 12 from J, leaving 13 bases between them. The CDR3 is made up of 11 amino acids. The CDR3 sequence is CASMGGTMQFF. Written as DNA, the CDR3 is TGCGCCAGCATGGGGGGGACAATGCAGTTCTTC.

The rearrangement links TRBV19 to TRBJ1-5; 7 nucleotides agree with TRBD1. The CDR3 covers 14 residues. Germline loops: CDR1 LNHDA, CDR2 SQIVND (reference sequence). Germline trimming cut 10 bases from V and 0 bases from J; bases unmatched to any gene: 6. In DNA form, the CDR3 reads TGTGCCACTCAGGACAGGCCTAGCAATCAGCCCCAGCATTTT. Translating gives CATQDRPSNQPQHF.

This chain joins TRBV18 and TRBJ1-1, with D perhaps matching TRBD1 (6 bases). The CDR3 contains 14 residues. Germline V gene data show CDR1 as KGHSH and CDR2 as LQKENI. Trimming stripped 3 bases from V and 3 bases from J, with 11 bases between. The CDR3 nucleotides read TGTGCCAGCTCACCTTACGACAGGTACACTGAAGCTTTCTTT. Encoded protein: CASSPYDRYTEAFF.

V is TRBV6-6 and J is TRBJ2-7; D might be TRBD1 (5 bases). Trimming removed 6 bases from V and 0 bases from J, with 18 bases in between. The CDR3 spans 16 residues. The germline V gene has CDR1 MNHNY and CDR2 SVGAGI (reference sequence). The CDR3 DNA sequence: TGTGCCAGCAGAGATAGTGGACATCCGAGCTCCTACGAGCAGTACTTC. Amino acid sequence: CASRDSGHPSSYEQYF.

V gene TRBV30 combines with J gene TRBJ1-3; no clear D. This CDR3 has 15 amino acids. Deletions cut 0 bases from V and 0 bases from J, with 9 bases between. The germline V gene encodes CDR1 GTSNPN and CDR2 SVGIG (reference sequence). The CDR3 sequence: CAWSVGESSGNTIYF. CDR3 nucleotides: TGTGCCTGGAGTGTTGGGGAGAGCTCTGGAAACACCATATATTTT.

The V and J genes are TRBV5-8 and TRBJ2-7; 7 bases line up with TRBD1. Germline assignment: CDR1 SGHTS and CDR2 YDEGEE. The CDR3 sequence is 15 residues long. J was trimmed by 3 bases and V by 0 bases; bases with no gene match: 6. CDR3 coding DNA: TGTGCCAGCAGCTTGGGAGGGACAGCGCACTACGAGCAGTACTTC. Protein product: CASSLGGTAHYEQYF.

This clone came up once. The junction departs from germline at one end; a sequencing error may be responsible. The chain joins TRBV7-2 to TRBJ2-3, with TRBD1 identical over 9 bases. This CDR3 comprises 15 residues. Germline assignment: CDR1 SGHTA and CDR2 FQGNSA. Here the CDR3 reads CASSLVGTGTDTQYF. CDR3 nucleotides: TGTGCCAGCAGTTTAGTTGGGACAGGGACAGATACGCAGTATTTT.

The gene calls are TRBV9 and TRBJ2-1, with 7 positions matching TRBD2. The CDR3 covers 15 residues. Germline V CDR1 and CDR2: SGDLS, YYNGEE. V lost 4 bases and J lost 3; bases outside the gene matches: 7. Here the CDR3 reads CASSKGEGNYNEQFF. As DNA, the CDR3 is TGTGCCAGCAGCAAAGGGGAGGGAAACTACAATGAGCAGTTCTTC.